This T cell receptor beta chain originates from a study of T-cell memory formation after mild COVID-19 (dated by TCRdb to the early 2020s). Study-wide context: TCR sequence clusters from the two donors were found to be largely donor specific. In a couple of donors, T-cell clones that expanded and contracted after mild COVID-19 were tracked by sequencing TCRalpha and TCRbeta repertoires over time. Two young, previously healthy adult volunteers, one female and one male, were included in the cohort.

This clonotype turned up a few times. No antigen is known for it. No much larger clone is present one base from it, and per-base qualities are unavailable. Instrument on record: Illumina NovaSeq 6000. TCRalpha and TCRbeta cDNA libraries were built by 5'RACE with constant-segment primers, adding sample barcodes and unique molecular identifiers. Trizol reagent was used to extract RNA from every sample. Library amplification was performed in two PCR steps, and a second sample barcode and Illumina TruSeq adapters were introduced in the second step. Sequencing of the libraries was done on an Illumina NovaSeq, producing 2 x 150 bp paired-end reads. In the original analysis: With migec v1.2.7, reads were demultiplexed and then collapsed into UMI-guided consensus sequences. Using mixcr v2.1.11, UMI consensuses were aligned to TRA and TRB V and J templates and then assembled into clonotypes. Expanded or contracted clonotypes were those called significant by both edgeR and NoisET, with noise models trained on biological replicates. For edgeR calls, a false discovery rate-adjusted p below 0.01 and a log2 fold-change threshold of 1 were applied. As an exploratory analysis of dynamics, max-normalized trajectories of the 1000 most abundant clonotypes were examined with PCA combined with hierarchical clustering. Separately sequenced CD4+ and CD8+ repertoires were used to assign the CD4 or CD8 phenotype of responding clones. Using fastp at Q25 and MiXCR, TCRdb reprocessed the public reads and kept productive beta chains. Entries are consolidated by CDR3 protein sequence, retaining the most common genes and DNA. What appears here as the V and J calls and clone size reflects TCRdb's work, not the paper's. For this sample the table gives almost 250,000 distinct CDR3 sequences, of which 15% to 19% were detected only once. The ten largest clonotypes hold 2% to 2.5% of the sample.

The CDR3, from cysteine to phenylalanine, totals 13 residues. Kept here is only the CDR3 DNA, which spans 39 bases and is read in frame from base 1. Cut back by 7 bases and 1 base, the V and J ends lie 10 bases apart. The germline V gene (reference sequence) provides CDR1 LNHDA and CDR2 SQIVND. PBMCs were isolated by Ficoll-Paque density gradient centrifugation. Points the paper makes about the study in general: The second-wave clones that peaked on day 37 were not confirmed to be SARS-CoV-2 specific. From day 15 to 85, contracting clones showed balanced CD4/CD8 phenotypes, whereas a second wave of clones that expanded from day 15 to 37 leaned towards CD4+. Some responding clones were detected in pre-infection memory, which suggested that pre-existing cross-reactive memory T cells had joined the SARS-CoV-2 response. Contracting CD4+ clones were located mainly in the CM and EM memory subsets, whereas CD8+ clones were found to be enriched in EMRA. Only two mild cases were covered by the study, and larger cohorts that include severe cases with pre-infection samples were considered necessary.

The TCR was taken from an adult woman who had mild COVID-19 (a few samples of this study predate the infection). The sample titles of this study are shuffled in the database, so cell type and time point are left out; the donor was told from shared clones. The chain links TRBV19 with TRBJ1-1, with no confident D gene call. The sample comprised PBMCs or a T cell subset sorted from them (not recorded which). The nucleotide sequence is given as TGTGCCAGTAAGTTCGGCGGGAACACTGAAGCTTTCTTT. Its protein reads: CASKFGGNTEAFF.